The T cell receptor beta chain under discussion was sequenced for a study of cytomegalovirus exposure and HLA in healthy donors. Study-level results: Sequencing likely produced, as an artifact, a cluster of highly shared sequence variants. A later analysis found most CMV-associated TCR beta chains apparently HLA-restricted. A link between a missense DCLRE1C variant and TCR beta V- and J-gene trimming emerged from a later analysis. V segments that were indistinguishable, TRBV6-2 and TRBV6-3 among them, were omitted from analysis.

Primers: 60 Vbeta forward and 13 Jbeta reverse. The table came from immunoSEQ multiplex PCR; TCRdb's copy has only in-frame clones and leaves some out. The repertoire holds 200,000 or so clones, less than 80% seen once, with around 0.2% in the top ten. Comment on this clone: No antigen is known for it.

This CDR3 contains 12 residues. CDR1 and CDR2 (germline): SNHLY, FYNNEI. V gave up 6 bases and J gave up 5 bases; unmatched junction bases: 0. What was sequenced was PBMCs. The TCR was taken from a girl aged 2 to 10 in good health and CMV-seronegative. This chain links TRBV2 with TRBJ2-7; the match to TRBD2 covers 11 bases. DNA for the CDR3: TGTGCCAGCAGACTAGCGGGAGACGAGCAGTACTTC. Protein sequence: CASRLAGDEQYF. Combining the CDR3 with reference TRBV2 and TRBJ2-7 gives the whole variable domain EPEVTQTPSHQVTQMGQEVILRCVPISNHLYFYWYRQILGQKVEFLVSFYNNEISEKSEIFDDQFSVERPDGSNFTLKIRSTKLEDSAMYFCASRLAGDEQYFGPGTRLTVT.